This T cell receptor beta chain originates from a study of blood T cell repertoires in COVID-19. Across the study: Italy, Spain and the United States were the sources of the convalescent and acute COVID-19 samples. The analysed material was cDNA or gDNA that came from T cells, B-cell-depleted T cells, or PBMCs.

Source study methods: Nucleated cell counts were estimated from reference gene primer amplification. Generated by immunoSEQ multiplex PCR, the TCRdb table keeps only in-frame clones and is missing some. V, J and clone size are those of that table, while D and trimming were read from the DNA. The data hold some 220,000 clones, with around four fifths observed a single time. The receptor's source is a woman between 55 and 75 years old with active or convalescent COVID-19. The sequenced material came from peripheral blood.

CDR3 in amino acids: CASSQDLVYEQYF. DNA of the CDR3: TGTGCCAGCAGCCAAGATCTAGTATACGAGCAGTACTTC. The genes are TRBV4-2 and TRBJ2-7; D ambiguous. The length of the CDR3 is 13 residues. Trimming shortened V by 0 bases and J by 4 bases, and 7 bases separated the two germline ends. Germline V gene lookup returns CDR1 LGHNA and CDR2 YNFKEQ.